Described below is a single T cell receptor (beta chain) sequence and its context. Its antigen is unidentified. Germline CDR1 reads LNHNV; CDR2 reads YYDKDF (reference sequence). The V and J ends lost 0 bases and 5 bases respectively, with 8 bases between them. The CDR3 is made up of 14 amino acids. The data were obtained in a study of T cell responses to AZD1222 COVID-19 vaccine. Overall study context: Second-dose recipients at about 4 or about 12 weeks were treated as one pooled group. Study-level points and caveats: Possibly, clonal diversity was underestimated; donors were largely white British and included more females. With dominance at 160-218 and 743-854, vaccine-associated CD4 TCRs spanned spike.

Here immunoSEQ multiplex PCR was the method, and the copy in TCRdb shows in-frame clones only, minus some. The sample records tens of thousands of clones, over 85% being singletons. The receptor comes from an adult in good health. The sample consisted of peripheral blood, taken on day 0 of AZD1222 vaccination. V usage is TRBV15 and J usage is TRBJ1-5; possibly TRBD1 for D (6 bases). The CDR3 region is CATSREQGHQPQHF. DNA for the CDR3: TGTGCCACCAGCAGAGAACAGGGACATCAGCCCCAGCATTTT.